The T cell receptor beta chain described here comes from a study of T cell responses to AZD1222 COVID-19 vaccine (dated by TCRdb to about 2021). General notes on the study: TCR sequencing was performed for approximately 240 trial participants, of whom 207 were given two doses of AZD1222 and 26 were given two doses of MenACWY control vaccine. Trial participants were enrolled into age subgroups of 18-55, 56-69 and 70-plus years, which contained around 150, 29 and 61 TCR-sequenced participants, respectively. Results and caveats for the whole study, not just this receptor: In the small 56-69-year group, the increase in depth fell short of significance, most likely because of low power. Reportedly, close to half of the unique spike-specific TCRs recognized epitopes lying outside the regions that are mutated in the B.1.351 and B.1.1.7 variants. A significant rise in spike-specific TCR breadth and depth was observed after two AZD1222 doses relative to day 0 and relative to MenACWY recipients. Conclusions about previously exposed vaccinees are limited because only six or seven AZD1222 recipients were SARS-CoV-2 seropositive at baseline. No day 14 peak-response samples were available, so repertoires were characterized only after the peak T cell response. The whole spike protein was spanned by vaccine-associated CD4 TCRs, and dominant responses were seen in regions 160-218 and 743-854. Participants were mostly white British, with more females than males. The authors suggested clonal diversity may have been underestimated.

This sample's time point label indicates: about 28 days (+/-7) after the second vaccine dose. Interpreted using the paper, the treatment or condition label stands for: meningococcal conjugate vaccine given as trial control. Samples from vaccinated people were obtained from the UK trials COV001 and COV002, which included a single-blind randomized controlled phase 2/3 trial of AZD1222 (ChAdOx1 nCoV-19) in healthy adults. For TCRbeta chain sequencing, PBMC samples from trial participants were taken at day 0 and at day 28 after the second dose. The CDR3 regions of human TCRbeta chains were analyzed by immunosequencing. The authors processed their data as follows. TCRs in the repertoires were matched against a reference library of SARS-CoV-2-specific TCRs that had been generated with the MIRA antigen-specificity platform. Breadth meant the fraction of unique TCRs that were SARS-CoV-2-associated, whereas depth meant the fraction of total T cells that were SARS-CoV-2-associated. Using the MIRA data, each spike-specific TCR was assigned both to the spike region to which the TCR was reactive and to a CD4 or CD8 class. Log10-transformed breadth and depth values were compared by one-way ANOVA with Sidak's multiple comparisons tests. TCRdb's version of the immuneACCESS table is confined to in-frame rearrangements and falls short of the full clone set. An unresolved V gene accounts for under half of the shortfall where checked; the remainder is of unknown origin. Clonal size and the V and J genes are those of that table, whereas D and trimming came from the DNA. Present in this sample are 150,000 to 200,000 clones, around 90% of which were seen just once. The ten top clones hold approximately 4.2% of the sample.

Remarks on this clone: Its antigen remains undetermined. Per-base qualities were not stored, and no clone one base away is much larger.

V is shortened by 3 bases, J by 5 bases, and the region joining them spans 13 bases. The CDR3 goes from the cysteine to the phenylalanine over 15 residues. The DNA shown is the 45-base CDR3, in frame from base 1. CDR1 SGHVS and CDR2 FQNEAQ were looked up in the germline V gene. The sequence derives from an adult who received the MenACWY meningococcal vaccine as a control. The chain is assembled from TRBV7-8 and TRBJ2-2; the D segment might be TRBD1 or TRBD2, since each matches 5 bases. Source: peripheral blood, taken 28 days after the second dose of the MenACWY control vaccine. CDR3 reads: CASSLGVTPTGELFF. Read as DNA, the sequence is TGTGCCAGCAGCTTGGGGGTCACTCCAACCGGGGAGCTGTTTTTT.